This TCR beta chain was profiled in a study of cytomegalovirus exposure and HLA in healthy donors. The CDR3 is made up of 15 amino acids. Germline V lookup: CDR1 MGHDK, CDR2 SYGVNS. The trim removed 4 bases at V and 1 base at J, leaving 2 bases unmatched. Sequencing was performed with immunoSEQ multiplex PCR; in TCRdb, only in-frame clones are kept and a portion is missing. The data contain over 50,000 clones, almost 97% of them seen just once; the ten biggest clones take up around 1.2%. The chain joins TRBV25-1 to TRBJ2-2; 8 bases map to TRBD2. Sequences were obtained from PBMCs. This receptor was identified in a young woman in good health and CMV-seronegative. The CDR3 DNA follows: TGTGCCAGCAGTGCTCTAGCGGGGAACACCGGGGAGCTGTTTTTT. This gives the protein CASSALAGNTGELFF.